Included here is one T cell receptor (beta chain) sequence, with context. Its antigen is undetermined. With the 5' RACE reads reprocessed, TCRdb shows one record per CDR3 protein and no DNA. The table lists about 15,000 distinct CDR3 sequences, with just under 60% in the top ten. These data originate in a study of T cells expressing NK-cell markers. Study-level information: Among the eight sequenced donors, seven tested HCMV-seropositive and one tested seronegative.

Broader study findings: Several donors' CD3+CD56-NKG2C+ cells were dominated by the same clonotypes.

This CDR3 is built from 17 residues. Germline loops: CDR1 MNHNS, CDR2 SASEGT. The specimen sequenced was blood T cells: a sorted CD56 or NKG2C T cell subset, CD4+ or CD8+ T cells, or bulk PBMC T cells (not recorded which). The sequence was collected from a man aged 18 to 69 in good health. The chain employs TRBV6-1 and TRBJ2-6; TCRdb reports TRBD1, a call that lacks DNA to check it against. CDR3 amino acids: CASSPTGGASGANVLTF.